This T cell receptor beta chain was identified in a study of OX40 agonist ivuxolimab in advanced cancers. Turning to the study itself: Cohort: approximately 83% men, mean age about 62, aged about 20 to 85. Study-level points and caveats: The study found that CD8+ T cells averaged more expanded clones than CD4+. At 0.1 to 3.0 mg/kg and by week 6, CD4+ and CD8+ T cells in the blood had expanded clonally.

A remark on this clone: The antigen remains undetermined.

V lost 10 bases to trimming and J lost 5 bases, with 15 bases between them. Germline V lookup: CDR1 LNHDA, CDR2 SQIVND (reference sequence). The CDR3 has 13 amino acids. Repertoires were generated with immunoSEQ multiplex PCR, while TCRdb's copy carries only in-frame clones and drops some. The repertoire consists of 95,000 to 110,000 clones, with 91% occurring once and the leading ten covering approximately 1.1%. The sequenced sample was CD4+ or CD8+ T cells sorted from blood, obtained in a trial of the OX40 agonist ivuxolimab. The chain employs TRBV19 and TRBJ2-1, with D possibly TRBD1 on 5 matching bases. This TCR derives from an adult with an advanced solid tumor such as melanoma, head and neck, liver or kidney cancer. The CDR3 bases are TGTGCCACCTACAGGTCCGGGCACAATGAGCAGTTCTTC. It specifies CATYRSGHNEQFF.